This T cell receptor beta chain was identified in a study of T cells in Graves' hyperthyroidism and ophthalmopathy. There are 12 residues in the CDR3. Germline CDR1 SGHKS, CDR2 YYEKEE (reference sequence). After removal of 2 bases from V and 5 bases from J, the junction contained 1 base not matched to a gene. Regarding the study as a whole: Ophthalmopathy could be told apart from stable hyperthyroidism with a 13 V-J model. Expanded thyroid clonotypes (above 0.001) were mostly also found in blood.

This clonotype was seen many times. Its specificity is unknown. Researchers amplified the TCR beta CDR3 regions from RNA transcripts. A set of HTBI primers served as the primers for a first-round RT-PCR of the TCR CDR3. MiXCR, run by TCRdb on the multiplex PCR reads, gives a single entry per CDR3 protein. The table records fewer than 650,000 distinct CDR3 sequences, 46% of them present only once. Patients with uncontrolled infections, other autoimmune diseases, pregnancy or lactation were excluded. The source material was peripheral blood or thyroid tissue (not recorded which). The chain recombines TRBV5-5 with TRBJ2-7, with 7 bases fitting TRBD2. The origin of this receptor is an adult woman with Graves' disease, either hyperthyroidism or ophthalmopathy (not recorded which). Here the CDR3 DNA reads TGTGCCAGCAGCTTTCGGGGGGACGAGCAGTACTTC. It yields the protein CASSFRGDEQYF.